The following is a TCR beta chain sequence with its context. Trimming stripped 1 base from V and 3 bases from J, with 19 bases between. The CDR3 extends over 17 amino acids. Per germline, CDR1 MGHRA and CDR2 YSYEKL. These data come from a study of shared clonotypes between healthy human individuals. CD45RO-negative CD8 cells positively selected for CCR7 made up the naive population, which excluded terminally differentiated effector memory CD45RA+ cells. Data came from immunoSEQ multiplex PCR; TCRdb stores just in-frame clones and leaves some out. Altogether 1.5 million to 2.5 million clones are present, just under 95% being singletons, with the ten largest covering 0.95% to 1.5%.

The TCR sequence derives from a man aged 18 to 29 in good health. Input material: naive CD8+ T cells sorted from blood. The genes are TRBV4-1 and TRBJ2-7; TRBD1 might be the D (6 bases). CDR3 DNA: TGCGCCAGCAGCCAAGTTGAGTCAACAGGGTCGTACTACGAGCAGTACTTC. It specifies CASSQVESTGSYYEQYF.